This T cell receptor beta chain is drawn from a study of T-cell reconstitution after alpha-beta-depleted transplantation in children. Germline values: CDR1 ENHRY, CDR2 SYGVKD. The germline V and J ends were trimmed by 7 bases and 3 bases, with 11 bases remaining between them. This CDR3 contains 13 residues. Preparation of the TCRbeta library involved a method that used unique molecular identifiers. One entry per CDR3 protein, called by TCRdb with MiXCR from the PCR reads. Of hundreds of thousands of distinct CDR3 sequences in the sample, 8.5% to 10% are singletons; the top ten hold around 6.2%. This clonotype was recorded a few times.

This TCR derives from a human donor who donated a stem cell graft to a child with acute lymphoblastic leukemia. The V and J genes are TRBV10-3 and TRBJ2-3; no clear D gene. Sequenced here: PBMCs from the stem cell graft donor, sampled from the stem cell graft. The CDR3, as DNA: TGTGCCATCAAATCCCCCAGAACAGATACGCAGTATTTT. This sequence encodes CAIKSPRTDTQYF.